This TCR beta chain was sequenced in a study of cytomegalovirus exposure and HLA in healthy donors. Amplification used 60 Vbeta primers and 13 Jbeta primers. Clones were read by immunoSEQ multiplex PCR, and TCRdb kept only the in-frame ones, dropping some. This sample's clone table lists some 120,000 clones. This clonotype was obtained from a man aged 35-49 years in good health and CMV-seropositive. The sample taken for sequencing was PBMCs.

The DNA of the CDR3 is TGTGCCAGCAGCCCGTTGGTGCGGGACGCGATCAGTGAGCAGTTCTTC. As protein: CASSPLVRDAISEQFF. The genes are TRBV5-6 and TRBJ2-1; D is perhaps TRBD2 (6 bases). The CDR3 covers 16 residues. The ends were cut back, 4 bases at V and 9 bases at J, with 23 bases in the middle. Germline values: CDR1 SGHDT, CDR2 YYEEEE.